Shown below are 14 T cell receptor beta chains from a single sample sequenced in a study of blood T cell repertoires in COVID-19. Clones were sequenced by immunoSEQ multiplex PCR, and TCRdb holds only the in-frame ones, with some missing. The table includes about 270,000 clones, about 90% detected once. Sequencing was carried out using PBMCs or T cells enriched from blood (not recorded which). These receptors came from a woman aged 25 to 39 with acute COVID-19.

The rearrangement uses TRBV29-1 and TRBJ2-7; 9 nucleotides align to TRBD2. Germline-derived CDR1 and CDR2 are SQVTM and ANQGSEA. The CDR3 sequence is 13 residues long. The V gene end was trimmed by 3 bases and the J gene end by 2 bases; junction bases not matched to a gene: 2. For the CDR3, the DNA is TGCAGCGTTGAGACTAGCGGAACCTACGAGCAGTACTTC. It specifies CSVETSGTYEQYF.

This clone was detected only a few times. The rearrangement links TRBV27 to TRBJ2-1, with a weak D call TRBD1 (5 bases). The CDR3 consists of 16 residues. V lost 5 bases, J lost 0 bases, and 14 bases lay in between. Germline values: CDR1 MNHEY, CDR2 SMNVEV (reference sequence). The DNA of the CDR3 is TGTGCCAGCAGTACTCTGCGACAGAGCTCCTACAATGAGCAGTTCTTC. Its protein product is CASSTLRQSSYNEQFF.

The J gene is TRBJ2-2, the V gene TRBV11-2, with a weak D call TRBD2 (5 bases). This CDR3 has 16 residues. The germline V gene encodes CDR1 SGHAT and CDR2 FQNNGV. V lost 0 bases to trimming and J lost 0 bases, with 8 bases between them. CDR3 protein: CASSLEGLTNTGELFF. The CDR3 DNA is TGTGCCAGCAGCTTAGAAGGACTGACGAACACCGGGGAGCTGTTTTTT.

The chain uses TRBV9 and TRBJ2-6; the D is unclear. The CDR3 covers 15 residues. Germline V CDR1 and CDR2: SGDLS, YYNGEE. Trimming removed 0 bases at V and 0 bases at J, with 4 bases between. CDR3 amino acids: CASSVDFSGANVLTF. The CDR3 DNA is TGTGCCAGCAGCGTAGACTTCTCTGGGGCCAACGTCCTGACTTTC. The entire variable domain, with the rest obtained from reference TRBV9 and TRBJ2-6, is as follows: DSGVTQTPKHLITATGQRVTLRCSPRSGDLSVYWYQQSLDQGLQFLIQYYNGEERAKGNILERFSAQQFPDLHSELNLSSLELGDSALYFCASSVDFSGANVLTFGAGSRLTVL.

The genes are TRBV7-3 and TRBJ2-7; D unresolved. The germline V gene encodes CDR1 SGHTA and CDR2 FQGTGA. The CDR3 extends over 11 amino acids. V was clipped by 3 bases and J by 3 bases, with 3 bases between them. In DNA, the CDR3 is TGTGCCAGCAGCTTGTACTACGAGCAGTACTTC. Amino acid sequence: CASSLYYEQYF.

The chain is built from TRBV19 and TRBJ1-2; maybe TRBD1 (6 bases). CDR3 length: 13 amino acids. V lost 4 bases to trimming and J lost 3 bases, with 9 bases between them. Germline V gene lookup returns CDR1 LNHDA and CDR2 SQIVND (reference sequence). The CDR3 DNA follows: TGTGCCAGTAGTAACAGGGCTTACTATGGCTACACCTTC. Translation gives CASSNRAYYGYTF.

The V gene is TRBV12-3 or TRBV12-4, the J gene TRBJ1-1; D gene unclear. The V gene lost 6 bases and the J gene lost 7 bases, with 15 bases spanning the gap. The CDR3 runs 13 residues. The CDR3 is CASSHPMTLEAFF. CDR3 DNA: TGTGCCAGCAGCCATCCGATGACACTTGAAGCTTTCTTT.

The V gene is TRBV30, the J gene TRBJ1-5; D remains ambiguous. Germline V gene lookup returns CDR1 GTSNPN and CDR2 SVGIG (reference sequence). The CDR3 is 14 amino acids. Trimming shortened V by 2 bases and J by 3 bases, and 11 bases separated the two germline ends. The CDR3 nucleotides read TGTGCCTGGAGTTTTGGCAGTCTCAATCAGCCCCAGCATTTT. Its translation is CAWSFGSLNQPQHF.

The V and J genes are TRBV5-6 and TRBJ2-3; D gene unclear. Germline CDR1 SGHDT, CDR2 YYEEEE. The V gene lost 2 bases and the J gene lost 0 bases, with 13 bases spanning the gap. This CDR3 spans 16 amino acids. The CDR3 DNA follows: TGTGCCAGCAGCTTTGATGGCGGAGTTAGCACAGATACGCAGTATTTT. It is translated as CASSFDGGVSTDTQYF.

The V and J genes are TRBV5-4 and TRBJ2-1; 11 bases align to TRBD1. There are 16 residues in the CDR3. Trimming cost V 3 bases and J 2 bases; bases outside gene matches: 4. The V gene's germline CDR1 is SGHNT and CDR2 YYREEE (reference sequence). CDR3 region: CASSSGTGGAYNEQFF. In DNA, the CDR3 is TGTGCCAGCAGCTCCGGGACAGGGGGAGCCTACAATGAGCAGTTCTTC. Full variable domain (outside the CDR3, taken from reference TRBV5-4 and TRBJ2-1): ETGVTQSPTHLIKTRGQQVTLRCSSQSGHNTVSWYQQALGQGPQFIFQYYREEENGRGNFPPRFSGLQFPNYSSELNVNALELDDSALYLCASSSGTGGAYNEQFFGPGTRLTVL.

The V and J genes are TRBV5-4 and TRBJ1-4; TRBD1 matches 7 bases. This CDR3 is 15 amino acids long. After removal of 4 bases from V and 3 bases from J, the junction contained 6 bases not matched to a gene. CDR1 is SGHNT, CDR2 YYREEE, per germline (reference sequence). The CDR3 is CASSADRNPNEKLFF. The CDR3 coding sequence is TGTGCCAGCAGCGCGGACAGGAACCCTAATGAAAAACTGTTTTTT.

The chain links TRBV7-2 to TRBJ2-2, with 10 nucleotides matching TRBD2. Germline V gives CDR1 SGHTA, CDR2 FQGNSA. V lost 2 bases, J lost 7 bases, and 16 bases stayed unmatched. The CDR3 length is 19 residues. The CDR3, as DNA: TGTGCCAGCAGCTTAAAGTTCCTGGCCGAGCGGGAGGGGATCGGGGAGCTGTTTTTT. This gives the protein CASSLKFLAEREGIGELFF.

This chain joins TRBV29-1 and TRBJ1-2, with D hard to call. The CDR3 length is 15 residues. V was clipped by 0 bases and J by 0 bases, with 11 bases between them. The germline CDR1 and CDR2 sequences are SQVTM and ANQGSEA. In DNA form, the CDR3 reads TGCAGCGTTGAAGACCCCAACAGAACTAACTATGGCTACACCTTC. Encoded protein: CSVEDPNRTNYGYTF.

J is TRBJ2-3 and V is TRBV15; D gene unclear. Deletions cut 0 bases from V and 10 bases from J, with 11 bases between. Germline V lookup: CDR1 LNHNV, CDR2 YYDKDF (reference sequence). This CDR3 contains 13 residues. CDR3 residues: CATSRDETSAQYF. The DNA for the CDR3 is TGTGCCACCAGCAGAGATGAGACTTCGGCGCAGTATTTT.